The clone carrying this T cell receptor beta chain was seen a handful of times. This sample was included in a study of T cells in Graves' hyperthyroidism and ophthalmopathy. The CDR3 is 13 residues long. Trimming took off 8 bases at V and 4 bases at J, with 14 bases between the two ends. Germline values: CDR1 MDHEN, CDR2 SYDVKM. What was amplified from RNA transcripts were TCR beta CDR3 regions. The HTBI set primed first-round TCR CDR3 RT-PCR. MiXCR, applied by TCRdb to the multiplex PCR reads, yields one record per CDR3 protein. The table shows hundreds of thousands of distinct CDR3 sequences, with more than 12% occurring only once.

The sample was blood. J is TRBJ1-2 and V is TRBV28; D call uncertain. This clonotype was sampled from a woman aged 45-65 years with Graves' ophthalmopathy. Here the CDR3 reads CASRNSHSYGYTF. In DNA form, the CDR3 reads TGTGCCAGCCGTAATAGCCATTCCTATGGCTACACCTTC.